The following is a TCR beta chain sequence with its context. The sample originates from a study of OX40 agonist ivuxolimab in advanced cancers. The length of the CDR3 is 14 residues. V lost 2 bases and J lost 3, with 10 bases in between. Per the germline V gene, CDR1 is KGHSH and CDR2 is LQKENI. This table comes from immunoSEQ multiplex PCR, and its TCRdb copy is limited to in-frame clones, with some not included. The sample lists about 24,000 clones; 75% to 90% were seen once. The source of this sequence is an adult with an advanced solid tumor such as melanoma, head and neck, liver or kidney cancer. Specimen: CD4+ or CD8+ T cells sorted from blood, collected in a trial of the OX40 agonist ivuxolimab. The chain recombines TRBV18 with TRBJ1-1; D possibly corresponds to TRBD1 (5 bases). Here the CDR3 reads CASSPAGGDTEAFF. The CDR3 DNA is TGTGCCAGCTCACCAGCGGGGGGGGACACTGAAGCTTTCTTT.